These 21 T cell receptor beta chains share one sample of origin, sequenced in a study of T cells in localized non-small cell lung cancer. Produced via immunoSEQ multiplex PCR; TCRdb's table is partial and in-frame only. The sample lists roughly 30,000 clones; 70% to 90% were seen once. The starting material was peripheral blood, obtained before any cancer treatment. These receptor sequences come from a woman aged 18-49 years with stage I lung adenocarcinoma.

V usage is TRBV7-8 and J usage is TRBJ2-3, with 9 bases identical to TRBD2. V lost 8 bases, J lost 5 bases, and 8 bases stayed unmatched. Germline V gene sequence: CDR1 SGHVS, CDR2 FQNEAQ. CDR3 length: 14 residues. CDR3 DNA: TGTGCCAGCGCCGGGACTAGCTTTGGAGATACGCAGTATTTT. Residues: CASAGTSFGDTQYF.

The chain recombines TRBV11-2 with TRBJ2-1; 10 positions agree with TRBD2. The CDR3 spans 16 residues. J lost 0 bases, V lost 10 bases, and 9 bases had no gene match. CDR1 is SGHAT and CDR2 is FQNNGV in the germline V gene. CDR3 protein: CATQPSSGSSYNEQFF. CDR3 nucleotide sequence: TGTGCCACTCAGCCCTCTAGCGGGAGCTCCTACAATGAGCAGTTCTTC.

The J gene is TRBJ2-5, the V gene TRBV5-6, with D unresolved. V gave up 5 bases and J gave up 5 bases, with 13 bases separating them. Per the germline V gene, CDR1 is SGHDT and CDR2 is YYEEEE. The CDR3 consists of 13 residues. CDR3 region: CASRLWHGETQYF. The CDR3 DNA is TGTGCCAGCAGACTATGGCATGGGGAGACCCAGTACTTC.

The chain joins TRBV6-5 to TRBJ1-1, with unresolved D. CDR1 and CDR2 (germline): MNHEY, SVGAGI. V was clipped by 8 bases and J by 5 bases, with 18 bases between them. The CDR3 is made up of 14 amino acids. DNA of the CDR3: TGTGCCAGCGGTTTGGACGGGGTGGGTACTGAAGCTTTCTTT. Translating gives CASGLDGVGTEAFF.

The CDR3 DNA reads TGTGCCAGCAGCTCGTCACTAGCGGGAGGGGGTACAGATACGCAGTATTTT. Encoded protein: CASSSSLAGGGTDTQYF. The chain is built from TRBV7-2 and TRBJ2-3; 13 bases line up with TRBD2. The CDR3 is made up of 17 amino acids. V lost 4 bases and J lost 3; bases outside the gene matches: 7. Germline V lookup: CDR1 SGHTA, CDR2 FQGNSA.

The V and J genes are TRBV30 and TRBJ2-3, with D unresolved. Trimming left V 2 bases short and J 2 bases short, with 2 bases between. CDR1 is GTSNPN and CDR2 is SVGIG in the germline V gene (reference sequence). The CDR3 extends over 11 amino acids. Here the CDR3 reads CAWSITDTQYF. The CDR3 coding sequence is TGTGCCTGGAGTATCACAGATACGCAGTATTTT.

The chain links TRBV29-1 to TRBJ2-7; D tentatively reads TRBD1 or TRBD2 (6 bases each). This CDR3 spans 12 amino acids. Trimming removed 5 bases at V and 1 base at J, with 9 bases between. Germline V gene lookup returns CDR1 SQVTM and CDR2 ANQGSEA. DNA of the CDR3: TGCAGCGTTAAAGGGGGGTCCTACGAGCAGTACTTC. It encodes CSVKGGSYEQYF.

The chain combines TRBV6-1 with TRBJ1-5; D is undetermined. Germline CDR1 and CDR2: MNHNS and SASEGT. CDR3 length equals 14 residues. Trimming took off 6 bases at V and 4 bases at J, with 13 bases between the two ends. CDR3 nucleotide sequence: TGTGCCAGCAGATTAGCGCTAGAAAATCAGCCCCAGCATTTT. Its protein product is CASRLALENQPQHF.

The genes are TRBV9 and TRBJ2-1; weak D call: TRBD1 (6 bases). Germline assignment: CDR1 SGDLS and CDR2 YYNGEE. The CDR3 contains 16 residues. V was pared by 1 base and J by 5 bases, with 16 bases between. The chain's CDR3 is CASSVMGNRDDNEQFF. CDR3 in DNA: TGTGCCAGCAGCGTAATGGGTAACAGGGATGACAATGAGCAGTTCTTC.

This clone was seen just once. The rearrangement uses TRBV27 and TRBJ2-3; TRBD2 agrees at 13 bases. The junction had 14 bases not matched to a gene; V was cut back by 0 bases and J by 2 bases. The CDR3 covers 21 residues. The germline V gene encodes CDR1 MNHEY and CDR2 SMNVEV (reference sequence). The CDR3 region has the DNA TGTGCCAGCAGTTTATCTCAGCCGGGACTAGCGGGACTCCTCCACACAGATACGCAGTATTTT. It codes for CASSLSQPGLAGLLHTDTQYF.

The J gene is TRBJ2-5, the V gene TRBV11-2; the D is unclear. From germline, CDR1 is SGHAT and CDR2 FQNNGV. Trimming left V 4 bases short and J 2 bases short, with 14 bases between. CDR3 size: 15 residues. The CDR3 region has the DNA TGTGCCAGCAGCTGGCTGAATTCCGTACAAGAGACCCAGTACTTC. Translated: CASSWLNSVQETQYF.

V is TRBV6-5 and J is TRBJ1-1, with no clear D. In germline, CDR1 is MNHEY, CDR2 SVGAGI. The V end was cut by 2 bases, the J end by 6 bases, with 10 bases between. The CDR3 runs to 13 residues. CDR3 sequence (DNA): TGTGCCAGCAGTTACCAGAGTGGTTCTGAAGCTTTCTTT. Encoded protein: CASSYQSGSEAFF.

The CDR3 DNA reads TGTGCCAGCAGTGAAATCGTGTCTGAAGCTTTCTTT. Translating gives CASSEIVSEAFF. V gene TRBV6-1 combines with J gene TRBJ1-1; no clear D gene. The germline V gene has CDR1 MNHNS and CDR2 SASEGT. V was shortened by 2 bases and J by 6 bases, with 7 bases between the two germline ends. This CDR3 is built from 12 residues.

In this sample, this clone is medium-sized. The J gene is TRBJ1-2, the V gene TRBV11-3, with TRBD1 as a possible D gene (5 bases). Trimming removed 7 bases at V and 4 bases at J, with 13 bases between. The germline V gene encodes CDR1 SGHNT and CDR2 YENEEA. The CDR3 is made up of 13 amino acids. As DNA, the CDR3 is TGTGCCAGCACCTGGAAGGGGTGCTATGGCTACACCTTC. Protein sequence: CASTWKGCYGYTF.

This rearrangement joins TRBV5-1 to TRBJ2-1; 11 bases are a match to TRBD2. CDR1 SGHRS and CDR2 YFSETQ come from the germline V gene. This CDR3 is 17 amino acids long. V was clipped by 6 bases and J by 5 bases; unmatched bases: 13. The CDR3 DNA reads as TGCGCCAGCACTCGTGGGGGAGGGACTAGCGGACACAATGAGCAGTTCTTC. It yields the protein CASTRGGGTSGHNEQFF. Filled out from reference TRBV5-1 and TRBJ2-1, the complete variable domain reads KAGVTQTPRYLIKTRGQQVTLSCSPISGHRSVSWYQQTPGQGLQFLFEYFSETQRNKGNFPGRFSGRQFSNSRSEMNVSTLELGDSALYLCASTRGGGTSGHNEQFFGPGTRLTVL.

This sequence joins TRBV25-1 and TRBJ1-1; D not certain. CDR3 length: 12 amino acids. The germline CDR1 and CDR2 sequences are MGHDK and SYGVNS. V shed 7 bases and J shed 6 bases, with 12 bases lying between them. CDR3 nucleotides: TGTGCCAGCACCGCCCCCGGCGCTGAAGCTTTCTTT. This gives the protein CASTAPGAEAFF.

The rearrangement joins TRBV18 to TRBJ1-1, with a weak D call TRBD1 (5 bases). Germline values: CDR1 KGHSH, CDR2 LQKENI. This CDR3 is 15 amino acids long. V lost 4 bases, J lost 1 base, and 13 bases lay in between. CDR3 DNA: TGTGCCAGCTCACTCTTGCCACAGGAGAACACTGAAGCTTTCTTT. Translated, it gives CASSLLPQENTEAFF.

The chain links TRBV2 to TRBJ1-1, with D perhaps matching TRBD1 (5 bases). V was clipped by 2 bases and J by 11 bases, with 12 bases between them. Germline V gene sequence: CDR1 SNHLY, CDR2 FYNNEI. The CDR3 totals 12 residues. CDR3 coding DNA: TGTGCCAGCAGTGAATCGGGGGTTAGGGCTTTCTTT. Amino acid sequence: CASSESGVRAFF. Using reference TRBV2 and TRBJ1-1 for the parts outside the CDR3, the full variable domain is EPEVTQTPSHQVTQMGQEVILRCVPISNHLYFYWYRQILGQKVEFLVSFYNNEISEKSEIFDDQFSVERPDGSNFTLKIRSTKLEDSAMYFCASSESGVRAFFGQGTRLTVV.

This sequence joins TRBV11-1 and TRBJ1-3, with D uncertain. The germline V gene encodes CDR1 SGHAT and CDR2 FQDESV (reference sequence). The length of the CDR3 is 14 residues. Between the trimmed V and J ends, which lost 6 bases and 0 bases, there was a span of 9 bases. The CDR3 loop reads CASSEGSSGNTIYF. CDR3 in DNA: TGTGCCAGCAGTGAAGGGAGCTCTGGAAACACCATATATTTT.

V is TRBV10-2 and J is TRBJ2-5; D may be TRBD2 (5 bases). There are 14 residues in the CDR3. With 5 bases removed from V and 5 bases from J, the gap between germline ends came to 15 bases. Per germline, CDR1 WSHSY and CDR2 SAAADI. The CDR3 DNA reads as TGCGCCAGCAGTCGCGGGCCTCTGGGGGAGACCCAGTACTTC. Protein: CASSRGPLGETQYF.

The chain combines TRBV2 with TRBJ2-1; the D is unclear. The CDR3 is made up of 14 amino acids. Trimming removed 10 bases from V and 3 bases from J, with 16 bases in between. Germline CDR1 SNHLY, CDR2 FYNNEI. In nucleotides, the CDR3 is TGTGCCACAAGCCGAAGGTCATTCTACAATGAGCAGTTCTTC. It translates to CATSRRSFYNEQFF.